A single sample gave rise to the 31 T cell receptor beta chains below, sequenced in a study of T cell repertoires in cytomegalovirus infection. These receptors have no known antigen. TCRdb reprocessed the reads with MiXCR, giving one entry per CDR3 protein. This table has roughly 800,000 distinct CDR3 sequences, approximately 32% appearing once. The sequenced sample was cultured CD8+ T cells from PBMCs, obtained from culture after CMV antigen stimulation. Receptors were obtained from a human donor in good health (CMV status not recorded). Some clones in this sample may be carry-over from other donors' samples.

CDR3 protein: CASSASTGEVTEAFF. The CDR3 coding sequence is TGTGCCAGTAGTGCCTCCACAGGGGAAGTAACTGAAGCTTTCTTT. The chain has TRBV19 and TRBJ1-1, with 7 bases aligning to TRBD1. V lost 5 bases and J lost 5; bases outside the gene matches: 11. The CDR3 has 15 residues. The germline V gene encodes CDR1 LNHDA and CDR2 SQIVND (reference sequence).

This rearrangement joins TRBV7-9 to TRBJ1-6; no firm D call. V lost 0 bases and J lost 16, with 10 bases in between. The germline V gene has CDR1 SEHNR and CDR2 FQNEAQ (reference sequence). The CDR3 sequence is 12 residues long. The DNA of the CDR3 is TGTGCCAGCAGCTTAGCGGCCAGGCCTCTCCACTTT. Encoded protein: CASSLAARPLHF. Supplemented by reference TRBV7-9 and TRBJ1-6, the full variable domain reads DTGVSQNPRHKITKRGQNVTFRCDPISEHNRLYWYRQTLGQGPEFLTYFQNEAQLEKSRLLSDRFSAERPKGSFSTLEIQRTEQGDSAMYLCASSLAARPLHFGNGTRLTVT.

This chain connects TRBV19 to TRBJ2-7; 10 nucleotides line up with TRBD1. The CDR3 is 16 residues long. Trimming removed 1 base from V and 4 bases from J; junction bases left unmatched: 7. CDR1 and CDR2 (germline): LNHDA, SQIVND (reference sequence). DNA of the CDR3: TGTGCCAGTAGTATAGCTTCCGGGACAGGGGATTACGAGCAGTACTTC. Translating gives CASSIASGTGDYEQYF. Combining the CDR3 with reference TRBV19 and TRBJ2-7 gives the whole variable domain DGGITQSPKYLFRKEGQNVTLSCEQNLNHDAMYWYRQDPGQGLRLIYYSQIVNDFQKGDIAEGYSVSREKKESFPLTVTSAQKNPTAFYLCASSIASGTGDYEQYFGPGTRLTVT.

This sequence joins TRBV6-6 and TRBJ2-3; D is perhaps TRBD1 or TRBD2 (5 bases each). V shed 5 bases and J shed 5 bases, with 23 bases lying between them. This CDR3 has 17 amino acids. The germline V gene encodes CDR1 MNHNY and CDR2 SVGAGI (reference sequence). In DNA form, the CDR3 reads TGTGCCAGCAGTCTCATTCCCGGGGACCAGCGGCAAGATACGCAGTATTTT. It encodes CASSLIPGDQRQDTQYF.

The sample holds many counts of this clonotype. Written as DNA, the CDR3 is TGTGCCAGCAGCACTCTACTAGCGGGGGGACAAGAGACCCAGTACTTC. Protein sequence: CASSTLLAGGQETQYF. This chain joins TRBV7-2 and TRBJ2-5; 12 bases agree with TRBD2. Looked up from germline, CDR1 is SGHTA and CDR2 is FQGNSA. This CDR3 is 16 amino acids long. Losses at the gene ends were 5 bases for V and 2 bases for J; bases not matched to a gene: 6.

The chain combines TRBV6-6 with TRBJ1-1; no clear D gene. Germline CDR1 is MNHNY and CDR2 is SVGAGI (reference sequence). The CDR3 is made up of 13 amino acids. Trimming pared 2 bases from V and 10 bases from J, leaving 14 bases between. Here the CDR3 reads CASSYGVDILAFF. The CDR3 DNA reads TGTGCCAGCAGTTACGGGGTCGACATATTAGCTTTCTTT.

This clonotype was seen only a few times. The chain recombines TRBV6-2 or TRBV6-3 with TRBJ2-1; D is unresolved. The CDR3 is made up of 11 amino acids. Germline V lookup: CDR1 MNHEY, CDR2 SVGEGT. Deletions cut 6 bases from V and 12 bases from J, with 12 bases between. The CDR3 is CASSAAPVQFF. CDR3 sequence (DNA): TGTGCCAGCAGCGCGGCCCCGGTGCAGTTCTTC.

This clonotype occurred a few times. The chain links TRBV7-6 to TRBJ2-1; D is unclear. V shed 1 base and J shed 10 bases, with 11 bases lying between them. The CDR3 is 13 amino acids. CDR1 and CDR2 (germline): SGHVS, FNYEAQ. CDR3 residues: CASSLDPAVEQFF. The CDR3 bases are TGTGCCAGCAGCTTAGATCCCGCGGTGGAGCAGTTCTTC. The full variable domain, with the rest looked up from reference TRBV7-6 and TRBJ2-1, is GAGVSQSPRYKVTKRGQDVALRCDPISGHVSLYWYRQALGQGPEFLTYFNYEAQQDKSGLPNDRFSAERPEGSISTLTIQRTEQRDSAMYRCASSLDPAVEQFFGPGTRLTVL.

The chain employs TRBV27 and TRBJ1-2; D might be TRBD1 (6 bases). Trimming removed 6 bases from V and 8 bases from J, with 16 bases in between. This CDR3 comprises 13 residues. The germline V gene has CDR1 MNHEY and CDR2 SMNVEV (reference sequence). The CDR3 loop reads CASRGRGQGGYTF. DNA for the CDR3: TGTGCCAGCAGGGGCAGGGGTCAGGGAGGCTACACCTTC.

The chain carries TRBV2 and TRBJ2-3; 9 nucleotides agree with TRBD1. This CDR3 has 15 residues. V lost 6 bases and J lost 0; bases outside the gene matches: 4. The germline CDR1 and CDR2 sequences are SNHLY and FYNNEI. The CDR3 bases are TGTGCCAGCAGCGGGACAGGGCGGAGCACAGATACGCAGTATTTT. This codes for CASSGTGRSTDTQYF.

The V and J genes are TRBV19 and TRBJ1-1; D possibly corresponds to TRBD1 (5 bases). Germline-derived CDR1 and CDR2 are LNHDA and SQIVND (reference sequence). The CDR3 runs to 16 residues. Trimming pared 8 bases from V and 1 base from J, leaving 20 bases between. DNA for the CDR3: TGTGCCAGTTCCGTTTTTGTGGGACGGCCGAACACTGAAGCTTTCTTT. Residues: CASSVFVGRPNTEAFF.

This clonotype has a handful of counts. This chain connects TRBV13 to TRBJ2-5; TRBD2 matches at 9 bases. Germline CDR1 reads PRHDT; CDR2 reads FYEKMQ (reference sequence). The CDR3 is 16 amino acids. V gave up 4 bases and J gave up 6 bases; unmatched junction bases: 12. The CDR3, as DNA: TGTGCCAGCAGCTCCCCTAGCGGGGAATTCGGCAAGACCCAGTACTTC. Protein: CASSSPSGEFGKTQYF.

The V call is TRBV20-1, the J call TRBJ1-1; weak D call: TRBD1 (6 bases). Germline-derived CDR1 and CDR2 are DFQATT and SNEGSKA (reference sequence). Trimming left V 0 bases short and J 0 bases short, with 17 bases between. This CDR3 has 17 amino acids. The CDR3 DNA follows: TGCAGTGCTAGAGATAAGACCCCAGGGGAAATGAACACTGAAGCTTTCTTT. This gives the protein CSARDKTPGEMNTEAFF.

This clonotype was seen a handful of times. The chain couples TRBV6-5 to TRBJ1-1; D gene ambiguous. The CDR3 sequence is 11 residues long. V was shortened by 8 bases and J by 7 bases, with 11 bases between the two germline ends. Germline CDR1 MNHEY, CDR2 SVGAGI. CDR3 DNA sequence: TGTGCCAGCTTCACGGAGATTGAAGCTTTCTTT. The encoded protein is CASFTEIEAFF.

This clonotype turned up a few times. The chain is built from TRBV27 and TRBJ2-1; D is unresolved. Germline V gene sequence: CDR1 MNHEY, CDR2 SMNVEV (reference sequence). V lost 2 bases, J lost 4 bases, and 6 bases lay in between. This CDR3 spans 13 amino acids. In nucleotides, the CDR3 is TGTGCCAGCAGTTTAATTAAGTACAATGAGCAGTTCTTC. As protein: CASSLIKYNEQFF.

This clonotype was counted at least ten times. V gene TRBV7-9 combines with J gene TRBJ2-5, with TRBD1 matching over 9 bases. This CDR3 has 14 amino acids. Unmatched junction bases numbered 8, after V lost 7 bases and J lost 5 bases. Per germline, CDR1 SEHNR and CDR2 FQNEAQ (reference sequence). The CDR3: CASTGTGWRETQYF. DNA for the CDR3: TGTGCCAGCACCGGGACAGGGTGGAGGGAGACCCAGTACTTC.

This clonotype was observed a handful of times. The chain links TRBV28 to TRBJ2-7; D is tentatively TRBD1 or TRBD2 (5 bases each). The CDR3 extends over 13 amino acids. V lost 6 bases to trimming and J lost 0 bases, with 9 bases between them. Germline CDR1 and CDR2: MDHEN and SYDVKM. CDR3 bases: TGTGCCAGCAGAGCAGGGAGCTCCTACGAGCAGTACGTC. It codes for CASRAGSSYEQYV.

This chain uses TRBV4-1 with TRBJ1-1, with D possibly being TRBD1 (6 bases). The germline V gene has CDR1 MGHRA and CDR2 YSYEKL. The CDR3 is made up of 13 amino acids. V lost 1 base and J lost 6, with 9 bases in between. The CDR3 sequence is CASSQVEGAEAFF. The CDR3 region has the DNA TGCGCCAGCAGCCAAGTCGAGGGGGCTGAAGCTTTCTTT.

Ten or more counts support this clonotype. V gene TRBV7-2 combines with J gene TRBJ2-5, with D unresolved. Deletions cut 2 bases from V and 0 bases from J, with 7 bases between. Germline V CDR1 and CDR2: SGHTA, FQGNSA. This CDR3 has 14 residues. The CDR3 DNA sequence: TGTGCCAGCAGCTTAAACCACTACCAAGAGACCCAGTACTTC. Translated, it gives CASSLNHYQETQYF.

V gene TRBV7-9 combines with J gene TRBJ2-7; 11 bases are a match to TRBD2. The V gene end was trimmed by 6 bases and the J gene end by 5 bases; junction bases not matched to a gene: 3. CDR1 is SEHNR, CDR2 FQNEAQ, per germline (reference sequence). There are 13 residues in the CDR3. The CDR3 DNA reads TGTGCCAGCAGTAGCGGGGGGGCGGACGAGCAGTACTTC. Translating gives CASSSGGADEQYF. Based on the CDR3 plus reference TRBV7-9 and TRBJ2-7, the full variable domain is DTGVSQNPRHKITKRGQNVTFRCDPISEHNRLYWYRQTLGQGPEFLTYFQNEAQLEKSRLLSDRFSAERPKGSFSTLEIQRTEQGDSAMYLCASSSGGADEQYFGPGTRLTVT.

This chain uses TRBV28 with TRBJ1-5; possible D gene TRBD1, 5 bases. Trimming shortened V by 6 bases and J by 0 bases, and 12 bases separated the two germline ends. Per the germline V gene, CDR1 is MDHEN and CDR2 is SYDVKM. This CDR3 spans 15 amino acids. CDR3 loop: CASSLDNYSNQPQHF. CDR3 coding DNA: TGTGCCAGCAGCTTGGACAACTATAGCAATCAGCCCCAGCATTTT.

This clonotype was detected ten times or more. V gene TRBV7-6 combines with J gene TRBJ1-5; TRBD1 matches 7 bases. CDR3 size: 17 residues. Germline CDR1 is SGHVS and CDR2 is FNYEAQ. The V and J ends lost 5 bases and 0 bases, in that order; junction bases with no gene match: 10. The CDR3, as DNA: TGTGCCAGCAGCCAATTTACAGGGGATAATAGCAATCAGCCCCAGCATTTT. Protein sequence: CASSQFTGDNSNQPQHF.

The chain combines TRBV4-2 with TRBJ2-2, with TRBD1 identical over 7 bases. The CDR3 has 14 residues. In germline, CDR1 is LGHNA, CDR2 YNFKEQ. After removal of 2 bases from V and 7 bases from J, the junction contained 4 bases not matched to a gene. In nucleotides, the CDR3 is TGTGCCAGCAGCCAATTAAACAGGGGCGGGGAGCTGTTTTTT. Translated, it gives CASSQLNRGGELFF.

This clonotype came up a few times. V gene TRBV14 combines with J gene TRBJ2-1; D might be TRBD1 (6 bases). In germline, CDR1 is SGHDN, CDR2 FVKESK. The CDR3 totals 14 residues. V was cut by 0 bases and J by 8 bases, with 11 bases left in between. The CDR3 is CASSQETQGYEQFF. The CDR3 DNA reads TGTGCCAGCAGCCAAGAGACCCAGGGGTATGAGCAGTTCTTC.

This clonotype was detected only a few times. The CDR3 DNA sequence: TGCAGTGCTAGAGATAAGGTCTTAGGACTAGCGGGGGGGCAGTTCTTC. Translation gives CSARDKVLGLAGGQFF. This sequence joins TRBV20-1 and TRBJ2-1; 14 bases agree with TRBD2. The CDR3 is 16 amino acids. The junction had 10 bases not matched to a gene; V was cut back by 0 bases and J by 12 bases. The germline V gene encodes CDR1 DFQATT and CDR2 SNEGSKA (reference sequence).

J is TRBJ2-1 and V is TRBV2; 12 bases line up with TRBD1. Trimming at V came to 11 bases and at J to 0 bases, leaving 14 bases not matched to a gene. Looked up from germline, CDR1 is SNHLY and CDR2 is FYNNEI. The CDR3 is 18 residues long. CDR3 loop: CAADRGTGGPYSYNEQFF. The CDR3, as DNA: TGTGCCGCGGACCGAGGGACAGGGGGCCCCTACTCCTACAATGAGCAGTTCTTC.

The gene calls are TRBV6-2 or TRBV6-3 and TRBJ1-1; 7 nucleotides align to TRBD1. Trimming removed 4 bases from V and 2 bases from J; junction bases left unmatched: 4. The germline V gene encodes CDR1 MNHEY and CDR2 SVGEGT. CDR3 length equals 14 residues. DNA of the CDR3: TGTGCCAGCAGTTGGGACAGTATTAACACTGAAGCTTTCTTT. Residues: CASSWDSINTEAFF.

V gene TRBV5-5 combines with J gene TRBJ1-2; 12 bases map to TRBD1. The CDR3 contains 17 residues. Trimming removed 0 bases from V and 6 bases from J; junction bases left unmatched: 9. CDR1 is SGHKS and CDR2 is YYEKEE in the germline V gene (reference sequence). In DNA, the CDR3 is TGTGCCAGCAGCTTGGGCCCGGGACAGGGGGCTTTTAATGGCTACACCTTC. Protein sequence: CASSLGPGQGAFNGYTF. The variable domain in full, completed from reference TRBV5-5 and TRBJ1-2, reads DAGVTQSPTHLIKTRGQQVTLRCSPISGHKSVSWYQQVLGQGPQFIFQYYEKEERGRGNFPDRFSARQFPNYSSELNVNALLLGDSALYLCASSLGPGQGAFNGYTFGSGTRLTVV.

The table lists this clonotype with a few counts. The chain has TRBV6-2 or TRBV6-3 and TRBJ2-3; 10 bases are shared with TRBD2. CDR1 and CDR2 (germline): MNHEY, SVGEGT. The ends lost 5 bases at V and 9 bases at J; junction bases unmatched: 11. The CDR3 consists of 15 residues. The CDR3 loop reads CASSILAGVIETQYF. In DNA form, the CDR3 reads TGTGCCAGCAGTATCCTAGCGGGGGTTATTGAAACGCAGTATTTT.

Worth noting for this clonotype: One junction end does not reproduce the germline sequence, and a read error may be involved. The rearrangement links TRBV7-7 to TRBJ2-5; 8 positions agree with TRBD2. CDR3 length: 16 amino acids. Per germline, CDR1 SSHAT and CDR2 FNYEAQ (reference sequence). CDR3 protein: CASSLVSGALEETQYF. The CDR3 nucleotides read TGTGCTAGCAGCTTAGTTAGCGGGGCCCTTGAAGAGACCCAGTACTTC.

The J gene is TRBJ2-1, the V gene TRBV9; 9 positions agree with TRBD2. Germline assignment: CDR1 SGDLS and CDR2 YYNGEE. The CDR3 sequence is 16 residues long. V trimming: 2 bases; J trimming: 7 bases; junction bases outside the gene matches: 10. CDR3 sequence (DNA): TGTGCCAGCAGCGTCCAAGGGCGGGGGGGGGTGAATGAGCAGTTCTTC. Protein: CASSVQGRGGVNEQFF. Variable domain in full (rest from reference TRBV9 and TRBJ2-1): DSGVTQTPKHLITATGQRVTLRCSPRSGDLSVYWYQQSLDQGLQFLIQYYNGEERAKGNILERFSAQQFPDLHSELNLSSLELGDSALYFCASSVQGRGGVNEQFFGPGTRLTVL.